A selection of T cell receptor beta chains follows, all from one sample in a study of cytomegalovirus exposure and HLA in healthy donors. The assay was immunoSEQ multiplex PCR, and TCRdb's table has in-frame clones only and misses some. Among more than 130,000 clones listed, around 72% were seen once. Specimen: PBMCs. These receptors came from a human donor in good health. Each CDR3 is given with its conserved first and last residue. D genes are given only for firm matches. Expanded clones are given a class, and other clones once, few, many or no size at all.

size	V	J	D	DNA	CDR3
NA	TRBV27	TRBJ2-1	NA	TGTGCCAGCAGTTCACCGCGGCTCCCCAATGAGCAGTTCTTC	CASSSPRLPNEQFF
NA	TRBV4-1	TRBJ1-2	NA	TGCGCCAGCAGCCAAAACCAGGGCTTGCGAGGCTACACCTTC	CASSQNQGLRGYTF
NA	TRBV4-2	TRBJ1-4	NA	TGTGCCAGCAGCCAAGATTTTGGGGCAGGGGAAAGGGAAAAACTGTTTTTT	CASSQDFGAGEREKLFF
NA	TRBV5-4	TRBJ2-3	NA	TGTGCCAGCAGCCCATCAAGCTTCGATACGCAGTATTTT	CASSPSSFDTQYF
NA	TRBV5-4	TRBJ1-5	TRBD1	TGTGCCAGCAGCATCGACAGGGGTCAGCCCCAGCATTTT	CASSIDRGQPQHF
NA	TRBV25-1	TRBJ1-1	NA	TGTGCCAGCAGTGAAATCGTCACCGGGGAAGCTTTCTTT	CASSEIVTGEAFF
few	TRBV29-1	TRBJ1-5	NA	TGCAGCGTTGAGGGGGGGGGCCTTGGCAATCAGCCCCAGCATTTT	CSVEGGGLGNQPQHF
NA	TRBV7-9	TRBJ1-2	TRBD1	TGTGCCAGCAGCTCGGACAGGGGTAACTATGGCTACACCTTC	CASSSDRGNYGYTF
once	TRBV5-1	TRBJ2-7	TRBD1	TGCGCCAGCAGCTGGGGACAGTTCACCTCCGAGCAGTACTTC	CASSWGQFTSEQYF
NA	TRBV6-1	TRBJ2-2	NA	TGTGCCAGCAGAGTGACAGGAGACACCGGGGAGCTGTTTTTT	CASRVTGDTGELFF
NA	TRBV19	TRBJ1-2	NA	TGTGCCAGTAGTATTGGGAGGTACTCTGGCTACACCTTC	CASSIGRYSGYTF
NA	TRBV10-3	TRBJ2-1	TRBD1	TGTGCCATCAGGGGACAGTCCAATGAGCAGTTCTTC	CAIRGQSNEQFF
NA	TRBV27	TRBJ2-2	NA	TGTGCCAGCAGTAAACGGGGGTTGAACACCGGGGAGCTGTTTTTT	CASSKRGLNTGELFF
NA	TRBV9	TRBJ2-1	NA	TGTGCCAGCAGCACTCGGGCAGGGGCCTACAATGAGCAGTTCTTC	CASSTRAGAYNEQFF
NA	TRBV14	TRBJ2-2	TRBD2	TGTGCCAGCAGCCAGACTAGCGGGAACACCGGGGAGCTGTTTTTT	CASSQTSGNTGELFF
NA	TRBV28	TRBJ1-4	TRBD1	TGTGCCAGCAGTTTAACAGACACAGGGGTGGCTAATGAAAAACTGTTTTTT	CASSLTDTGVANEKLFF
few	TRBV7-6	TRBJ2-6	NA	TGTGCCAGCAGCGCCTACCCCCCCTCTGGGGCCAACGTCCTGACTTTC	CASSAYPPSGANVLTF
NA	TRBV27	TRBJ2-7	NA	TGTGCCAGCAGTTTATCGATCGGGGTCGAGCAGTACTTC	CASSLSIGVEQYF
once	TRBV6-5	TRBJ2-3	TRBD2	TGTGCCAGCAGCTTAGCGGGGGGCCGCGCAGATACGCAGTATTTT	CASSLAGGRADTQYF
NA	TRBV2	TRBJ2-2	TRBD2	TGTGCCAGCAGTGGGACTAGGACCACCGGGGAGCTGTTTTTT	CASSGTRTTGELFF
NA	TRBV29-1	TRBJ2-5	NA	TGCAGCGTCCCTTTCCCAGAGACCCAGTACTTC	CSVPFPETQYF
few	TRBV7-3	TRBJ2-5	TRBD2	TGTGCCAGCAGCTCGACTAGCGGGGTGGGCGAGACCCAGTACTTC	CASSSTSGVGETQYF
NA	TRBV4-1	TRBJ1-4	NA	TGCGCCAGCAGCCGTTATTTTAGGCAGGGTCCTAATGAAAAACTGTTTTTT	CASSRYFRQGPNEKLFF
few	TRBV6-1	TRBJ1-1	TRBD1	TGTGCCAGCAGTTCTCACGGACAGGGCGCGGGAGCTTTCTTT	CASSSHGQGAGAFF
NA	TRBV5-1	TRBJ2-1	TRBD1	TGCGCCAGCAGCACCGGACAGGGATGGAATGAGCAGTTCTTC	CASSTGQGWNEQFF
NA	TRBV7-3	TRBJ2-7	NA	TGTGCCAGCGGACTGGACGGTCCCCTGGACGAGCAGTACTTC	CASGLDGPLDEQYF
once	TRBV15	TRBJ2-7	TRBD1	TGTGCCACCAGCAGAAGACAGGGCTACGAGCAGTACTTC	CATSRRQGYEQYF
NA	TRBV29-1	TRBJ2-5	NA	TGCAGCGTTGAACCGACAATCGGAGAGACCCAGTACTTC	CSVEPTIGETQYF
NA	TRBV9	TRBJ2-3	NA	TGTGCCAGCAGCGCCCTCCCTAGTAGGTCAGTTTTGGGCACAGATACGCAGTATTTT	CASSALPSRSVLGTDTQYF
NA	TRBV5-1	TRBJ1-1	TRBD1	TGCGCCAGCAGCTATCGACAGGGGGACACTGAAGCTTTCTTT	CASSYRQGDTEAFF
NA	TRBV30	TRBJ1-2	NA	TGTGCCTGGAGTGTTCGCTTTTTTATTGGGGCCTATGGCTACACCTTC	CAWSVRFFIGAYGYTF
NA	TRBV6-1	TRBJ2-7	TRBD2	TGTGCCAGCAGTGTCTCCGGGACTAGCGGGAGACCGTACGAGCAGTACTTC	CASSVSGTSGRPYEQYF
NA	TRBV7-6	TRBJ2-1	TRBD1	TGTGCTAGCGAGACAAACCGGGACAGGGGCTACAATGAGCAGTTCTTC	CASETNRDRGYNEQFF
NA	TRBV5-1	TRBJ1-2	TRBD1	TGCGCCAGCAGAAGTCTTCCGCGGGACAGGTCTGAAGGTGGCTACACCTTC	CASRSLPRDRSEGGYTF
NA	TRBV11-3	TRBJ1-2	TRBD1	TGTGCCAGCAGCTCCCGCTTTGGGACAGGGGGCTATGGCTACACCTTC	CASSSRFGTGGYGYTF
NA	TRBV7-7	TRBJ2-2	NA	TGTGCTAGCAGCTCCTCGACAGTGAACACCGGGGAGCTGTTTTTT	CASSSSTVNTGELFF
NA	TRBV28	TRBJ2-3	NA	TGTGCCAGCAGGTCTAGCACAGATACGCAGTATTTT	CASRSSTDTQYF
NA	TRBV5-6	TRBJ2-1	NA	TGTGCCAGCAGCTTGTGGGCGAACAATGAGCAGTTCTTC	CASSLWANNEQFF
NA	TRBV29-1	TRBJ2-1	TRBD2	TGCAGCGTTGAGGCTAGCGGGACGGTCAATGAGCAGTTCTTC	CSVEASGTVNEQFF
NA	TRBV6-5	TRBJ2-5	TRBD1	TGTGCCAGCAGGGGTACAGGGGGCACAGAGACCCAGTACTTC	CASRGTGGTETQYF
NA	TRBV6-5	TRBJ2-5	NA	TGTGCCAGCAGTTACTTTGGGGGGGCGAGTCTGGAGACCCAGTACTTC	CASSYFGGASLETQYF
NA	TRBV7-9	TRBJ1-2	TRBD1	TGTGCCAGCAGCCCCTTGACAGGGGGCGTCTATGGCTACACCTTC	CASSPLTGGVYGYTF
NA	TRBV10-3	TRBJ1-2	NA	TGTGCCATCAGTGAGGAGCGGGGAAATGGCTACACCTTC	CAISEERGNGYTF
NA	TRBV14	TRBJ1-4	TRBD1	TGTGCCAGCAGCCAAAAACAGGGGGCGGCTAATGAAAAACTGTTTTTT	CASSQKQGAANEKLFF
NA	TRBV9	TRBJ2-1	NA	TGTGCCAGCAGCGTAGCTCAGAACAATGAGCAGTTCTTC	CASSVAQNNEQFF
few	TRBV28	TRBJ1-2	NA	TGTGCCAGCAGAGCTTCGCGTTCCCCTACCTTC	CASRASRSPTF
few	TRBV5-4	TRBJ2-2	NA	TGTGCCAGCAGCCTTAACACCGGGGAGCTGTTTTTT	CASSLNTGELFF
NA	TRBV5-1	TRBJ2-7	NA	TGCGCCAGCAGCTTGATGGGAGAAGGGTCCTACGAGCAGTACTTC	CASSLMGEGSYEQYF
NA	TRBV7-3	TRBJ2-7	NA	TGTGCCAGCAGCAAAAACGGGGTTGCTGAGCAGTACTTC	CASSKNGVAEQYF
NA	TRBV18	TRBJ2-7	TRBD2	TGTGCCAGCTCACCAGGGACTAGCGGCTCCTACGAGCAGTACTTC	CASSPGTSGSYEQYF
once	TRBV12-5	TRBJ2-1	NA	TGTGCTAGTGGTTTGGTAACGAGCTATGAGCAGTTCTTC	CASGLVTSYEQFF
NA	TRBV19	TRBJ2-1	NA	TGTGCCAGTAGTAATCCGGGGTTGGACAATGAGCAGTTCTTC	CASSNPGLDNEQFF
NA	TRBV7-9	TRBJ1-2	NA	TGTGCCAGCAGCTTAGGGGAGGGGGGTTGCGGCTACACCTTC	CASSLGEGGCGYTF
NA	TRBV5-1	TRBJ1-2	NA	TGCGCCAGCAGCTTGGGACCGGACACCTATGGCTACACCTTC	CASSLGPDTYGYTF
NA	TRBV7-9	TRBJ2-1	TRBD1	TGTGCCAGCAGCTTAGGACAGGGAGTCTACAATGAGCAGTTCTTC	CASSLGQGVYNEQFF